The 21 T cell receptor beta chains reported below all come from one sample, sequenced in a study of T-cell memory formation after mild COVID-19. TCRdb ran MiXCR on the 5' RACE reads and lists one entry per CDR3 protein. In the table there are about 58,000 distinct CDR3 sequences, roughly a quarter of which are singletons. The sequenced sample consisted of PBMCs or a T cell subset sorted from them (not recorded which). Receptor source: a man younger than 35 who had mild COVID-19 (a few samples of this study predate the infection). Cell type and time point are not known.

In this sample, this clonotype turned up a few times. CDR3 protein: CASSKGTIGTYEQYV. CDR3 in DNA: TGTGCCAGCAGCAAGGGGACTATTGGGACCTACGAGCAGTACGTC. This chain uses TRBV6-2 or TRBV6-3 with TRBJ2-7; 7 bases line up with TRBD2. The junction had 10 bases not matched to a gene; V was cut back by 6 bases and J by 2 bases. Per germline, CDR1 MNHEY and CDR2 SVGEGT. This CDR3 has 15 amino acids.

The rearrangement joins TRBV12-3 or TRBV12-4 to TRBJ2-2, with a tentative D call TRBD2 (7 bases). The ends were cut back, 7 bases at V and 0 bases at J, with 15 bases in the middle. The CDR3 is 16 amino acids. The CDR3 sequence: CASTRPRGPNTGELFF. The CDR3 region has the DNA TGTGCCAGCACCCGGCCGCGGGGGCCGAACACCGGGGAGCTGTTTTTT.

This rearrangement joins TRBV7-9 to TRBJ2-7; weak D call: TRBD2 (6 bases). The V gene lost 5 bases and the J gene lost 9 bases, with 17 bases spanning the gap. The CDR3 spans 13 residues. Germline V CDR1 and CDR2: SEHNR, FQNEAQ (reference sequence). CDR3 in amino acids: CASSPGDPSAQYF. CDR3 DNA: TGTGCCAGCAGCCCGGGGGACCCGTCCGCGCAGTACTTC.

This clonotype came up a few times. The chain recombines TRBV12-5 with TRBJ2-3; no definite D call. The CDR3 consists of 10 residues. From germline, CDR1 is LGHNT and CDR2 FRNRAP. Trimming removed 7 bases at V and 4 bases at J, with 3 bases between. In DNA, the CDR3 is TGTGCTAGTGAGGCAGATACGCAGTATTTT. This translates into CASEADTQYF.

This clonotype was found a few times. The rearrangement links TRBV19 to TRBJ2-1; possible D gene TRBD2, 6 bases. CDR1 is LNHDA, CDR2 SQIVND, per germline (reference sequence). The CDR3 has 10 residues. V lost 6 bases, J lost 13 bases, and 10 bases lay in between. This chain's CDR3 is CASRVAVQFF. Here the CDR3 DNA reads TGTGCCAGTAGGGTAGCGGTCCAGTTCTTC.

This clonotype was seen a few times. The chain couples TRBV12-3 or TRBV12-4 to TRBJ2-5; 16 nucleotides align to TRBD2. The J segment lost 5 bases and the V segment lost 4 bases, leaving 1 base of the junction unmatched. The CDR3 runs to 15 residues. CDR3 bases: TGTGCCAGCAGTTCGGGACTAGCGGGGGGGGAGACCCAGTACTTC. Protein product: CASSSGLAGGETQYF.

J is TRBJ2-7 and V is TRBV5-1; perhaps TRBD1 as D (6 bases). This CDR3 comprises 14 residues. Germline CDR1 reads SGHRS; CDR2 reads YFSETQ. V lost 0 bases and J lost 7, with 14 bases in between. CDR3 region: CASSLGRGKGEQYF. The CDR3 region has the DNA TGCGCCAGCAGCTTGGGCAGGGGAAAAGGGGAGCAGTACTTC.

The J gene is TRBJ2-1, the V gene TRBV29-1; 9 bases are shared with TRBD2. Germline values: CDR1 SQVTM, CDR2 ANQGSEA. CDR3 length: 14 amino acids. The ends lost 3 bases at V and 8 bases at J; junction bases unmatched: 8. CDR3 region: CSVDLAGPRDEQFF. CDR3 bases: TGCAGCGTTGATCTAGCGGGGCCTCGGGATGAGCAGTTCTTC.

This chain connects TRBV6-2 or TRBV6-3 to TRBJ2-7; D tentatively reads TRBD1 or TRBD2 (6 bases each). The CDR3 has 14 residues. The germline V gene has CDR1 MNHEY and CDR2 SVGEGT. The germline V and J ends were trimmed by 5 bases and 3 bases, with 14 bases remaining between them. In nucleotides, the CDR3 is TGTGCCAGCAGTCCCGTTAAGGGGGGCTACGAGCAGTACTTC. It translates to CASSPVKGGYEQYF.

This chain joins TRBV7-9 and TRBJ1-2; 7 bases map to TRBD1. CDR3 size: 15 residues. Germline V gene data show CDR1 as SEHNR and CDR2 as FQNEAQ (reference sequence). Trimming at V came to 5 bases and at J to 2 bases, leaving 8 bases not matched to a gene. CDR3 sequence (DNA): TGTGCCAGCAGCCAGCGGACAGGCCCCAACTATGGCTACACCTTC. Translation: CASSQRTGPNYGYTF.

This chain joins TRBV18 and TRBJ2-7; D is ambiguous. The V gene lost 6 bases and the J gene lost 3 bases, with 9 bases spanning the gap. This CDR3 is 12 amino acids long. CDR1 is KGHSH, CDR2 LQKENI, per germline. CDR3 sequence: CASSPASYEQYF. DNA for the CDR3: TGTGCCAGCTCGCCCGCTAGCTACGAGCAGTACTTC. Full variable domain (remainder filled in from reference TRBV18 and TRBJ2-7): NAGVMQNPRHLVRRRGQEARLRCSPMKGHSHVYWYRQLPEEGLKFMVYLQKENIIDESGMPKERFSAEFPKEGPSILRIQQVVRGDSAAYFCASSPASYEQYFGPGTRLTVT.

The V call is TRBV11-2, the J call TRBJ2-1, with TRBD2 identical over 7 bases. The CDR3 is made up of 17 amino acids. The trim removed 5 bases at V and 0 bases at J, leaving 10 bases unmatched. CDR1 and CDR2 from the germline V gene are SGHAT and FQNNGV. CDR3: CASSGLGGGHSYNEQFF. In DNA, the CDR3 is TGTGCCAGCAGCGGCCTTGGCGGGGGTCACTCCTACAATGAGCAGTTCTTC.

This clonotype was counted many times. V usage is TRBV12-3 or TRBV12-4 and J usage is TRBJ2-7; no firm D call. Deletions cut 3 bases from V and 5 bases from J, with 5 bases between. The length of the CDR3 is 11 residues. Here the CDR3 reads CASSFGDEQYF. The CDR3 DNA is TGTGCCAGCAGTTTCGGAGACGAGCAGTACTTC.

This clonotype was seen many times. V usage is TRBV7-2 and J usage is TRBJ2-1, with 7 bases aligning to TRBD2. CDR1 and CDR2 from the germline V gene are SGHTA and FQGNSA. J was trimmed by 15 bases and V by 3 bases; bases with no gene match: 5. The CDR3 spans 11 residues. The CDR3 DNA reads TGTGCCAGCAGCTTTCTAGCGGTATTGTTCTTC. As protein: CASSFLAVLFF.

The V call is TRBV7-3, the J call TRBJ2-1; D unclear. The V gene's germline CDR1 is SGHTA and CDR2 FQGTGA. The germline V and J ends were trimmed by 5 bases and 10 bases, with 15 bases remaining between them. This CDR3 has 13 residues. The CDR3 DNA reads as TGTGCCAGCAGCCCCCCGTTGTGGGGAGAGCAGTTCTTC. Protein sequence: CASSPPLWGEQFF.

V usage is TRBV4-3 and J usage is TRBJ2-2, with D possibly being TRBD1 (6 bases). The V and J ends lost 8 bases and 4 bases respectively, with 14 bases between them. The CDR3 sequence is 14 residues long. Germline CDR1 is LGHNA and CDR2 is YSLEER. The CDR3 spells CASARQGFTGELFF. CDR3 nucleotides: TGCGCCAGCGCGCGGCAGGGGTTCACCGGGGAGCTGTTTTTT.

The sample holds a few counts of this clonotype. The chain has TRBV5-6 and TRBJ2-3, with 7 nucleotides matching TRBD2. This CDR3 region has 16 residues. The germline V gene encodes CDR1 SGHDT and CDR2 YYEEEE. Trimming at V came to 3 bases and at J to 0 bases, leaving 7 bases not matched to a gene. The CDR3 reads CASSSQLAPSTDTQYF. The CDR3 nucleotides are TGTGCCAGCAGCTCCCAACTAGCGCCAAGCACAGATACGCAGTATTTT. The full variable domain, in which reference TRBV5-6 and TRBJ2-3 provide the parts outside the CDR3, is DAGVTQSPTHLIKTRGQQVTLRCSPKSGHDTVSWYQQALGQGPQFIFQYYEEEERQRGNFPDRFSGHQFPNYSSELNVNALLLGDSALYLCASSSQLAPSTDTQYFGPGTRLTVL.

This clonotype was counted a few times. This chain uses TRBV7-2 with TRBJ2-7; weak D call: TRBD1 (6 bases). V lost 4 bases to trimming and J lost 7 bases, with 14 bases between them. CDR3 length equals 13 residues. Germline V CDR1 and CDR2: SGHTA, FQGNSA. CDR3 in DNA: TGTGCCAGCAGCTCAACAGGGTTGAGGGAGCAGTACTTC. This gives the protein CASSSTGLREQYF.

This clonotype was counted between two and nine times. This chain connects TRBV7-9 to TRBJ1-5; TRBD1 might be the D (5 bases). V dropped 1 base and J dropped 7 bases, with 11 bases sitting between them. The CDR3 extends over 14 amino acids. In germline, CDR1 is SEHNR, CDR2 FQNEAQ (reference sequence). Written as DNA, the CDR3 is TGTGCCAGCAGCTTAGAAGGGGTTGGCCAGCCCCAGCATTTT. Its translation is CASSLEGVGQPQHF.

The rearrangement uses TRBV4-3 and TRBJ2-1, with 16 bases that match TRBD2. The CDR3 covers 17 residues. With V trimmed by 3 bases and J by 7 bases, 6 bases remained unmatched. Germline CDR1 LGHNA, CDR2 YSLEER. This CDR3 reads CASSHGTSGGAENEQFF. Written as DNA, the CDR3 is TGCGCCAGCAGCCACGGGACTAGCGGGGGGGCTGAGAATGAGCAGTTCTTC.

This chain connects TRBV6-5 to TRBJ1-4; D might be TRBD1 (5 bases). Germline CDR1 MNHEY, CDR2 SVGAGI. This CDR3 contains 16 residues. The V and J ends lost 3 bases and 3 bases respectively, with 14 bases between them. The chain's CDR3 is CASSYRRGGSNEKLFF. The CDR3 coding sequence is TGTGCCAGCAGTTATCGCCGGGGCGGATCTAATGAAAAACTGTTTTTT.